Shown below are 28 T cell receptor beta chains from a single sample sequenced in a study of T cell clones after liver transplantation. Here immunoSEQ multiplex PCR was the method, and the copy in TCRdb shows in-frame clones only, minus some. In the table there are tens of thousands of clones, approximately 82% of which are singletons. Sequences were derived from CD4+ T cells from blood, sampled at the 22-month timepoint. Receptor source: a human patient who received a liver transplant. Among the T cells, some may be from the graft donor.

This clone has a handful of counts. The chain couples TRBV19 to TRBJ2-7, with no clear D. The CDR3 loop spans 13 amino acids. The V end was cut by 0 bases, the J end by 4 bases, with 7 bases between. CDR1 is LNHDA and CDR2 is SQIVND in the germline V gene (reference sequence). The CDR3 loop reads CASSIDKGYEQYF. The CDR3 DNA follows: TGTGCCAGTAGTATAGATAAAGGGTACGAGCAGTACTTC.

This sequence joins TRBV7-9 and TRBJ2-3; TRBD2 matches 8 bases. The CDR3 runs to 16 residues. Germline V gene lookup returns CDR1 SEHNR and CDR2 FQNEAQ (reference sequence). V trimming: 2 bases; J trimming: 1 base; junction bases outside the gene matches: 5. The CDR3 DNA is TGTGCCAGCAGCTTAAGGCGTAGCGGGGGCACAGATACGCAGTATTTT. Translating gives CASSLRRSGGTDTQYF.

This chain joins TRBV4-3 and TRBJ2-1; TRBD2 might be the D (5 bases). The V gene's germline CDR1 is LGHNA and CDR2 YSLEER. This CDR3 region has 15 residues. Between the trimmed V and J ends, which lost 0 bases and 7 bases, there was a span of 13 bases. CDR3 protein: CASSQDPGMANEQFF. CDR3 DNA sequence: TGCGCCAGCAGCCAAGATCCGGGAATGGCAAATGAGCAGTTCTTC.

V usage is TRBV18 and J usage is TRBJ2-7, with 7 nucleotides matching TRBD1. V shed 8 bases, J shed 3 bases, and the junction held 7 bases outside the gene matches. CDR1 is KGHSH and CDR2 is LQKENI in the germline V gene. CDR3 size: 13 residues. DNA for the CDR3: TGTGCCAGCAACCTGCAGGGGGACTACGAGCAGTACTTC. This translates into CASNLQGDYEQYF.

Comment on this clone: Other DNA sequences from this sample encode an identical CDR3 as well. J is TRBJ1-5 and V is TRBV19, with D maybe TRBD1 (5 bases). The CDR3 loop spans 14 amino acids. In germline, CDR1 is LNHDA, CDR2 SQIVND (reference sequence). The V end was cut by 6 bases, the J end by 0 bases, with 9 bases between. The CDR3 here is CASRYTGSNQPQHF. In DNA, the CDR3 is TGTGCCAGTAGGTACACAGGTAGCAATCAGCCCCAGCATTTT.

This clone was found a few times. This chain uses TRBV7-9 with TRBJ2-7; possibly TRBD1 for D (6 bases). Trimming stripped 1 base from V and 5 bases from J, with 12 bases between. The CDR3 runs to 14 residues. CDR1 is SEHNR, CDR2 FQNEAQ, per germline (reference sequence). In nucleotides, the CDR3 is TGTGCCAGCAGCTTAGTCCCGGGACACCACGAGCAGTACTTC. Translated, it gives CASSLVPGHHEQYF.

The chain combines TRBV7-6 with TRBJ2-2; 7 bases line up with TRBD1. The CDR3 covers 14 residues. Germline assignment: CDR1 SGHVS and CDR2 FNYEAQ. J gave up 5 bases and V 6 bases, and 6 bases lay outside the gene matches. This chain's CDR3 is CASSSGQDTGELFF. In nucleotides, the CDR3 is TGTGCCAGCAGTTCCGGACAGGATACCGGGGAGCTGTTTTTT.

Worth noting for this clone: A junction boundary mismatches the germline segment, possibly from a read error. This rearrangement joins TRBV5-5 to TRBJ2-3; D unresolved. Germline V CDR1 and CDR2: SGHKS, YYEKEE (reference sequence). CDR3 size: 15 residues. CDR3 sequence (DNA): TGTGCCAGCAGCTTTGGGGTGTTCAGCACAAATACGCAGTATTTT. Its translation: CASSFGVFSTNTQYF.

The chain employs TRBV5-1 and TRBJ1-2; D is uncertain. Trimming removed 4 bases from V and 6 bases from J, with 16 bases in between. Per the germline V gene, CDR1 is SGHRS and CDR2 is YFSETQ. This CDR3 region has 14 residues. CDR3 sequence: CASSKGNDLDGYTF. The CDR3 bases are TGCGCCAGCAGCAAGGGAAACGATCTGGATGGCTACACCTTC.

The rearrangement uses TRBV19 and TRBJ2-2, with a tentative D call TRBD2 (5 bases). Per the germline V gene, CDR1 is LNHDA and CDR2 is SQIVND (reference sequence). This CDR3 spans 14 amino acids. V shed 6 bases and J shed 1 base, with 9 bases lying between them. The CDR3: CASSTRGNTGELFF. CDR3 DNA: TGTGCCAGTAGCACCCGGGGGAACACCGGGGAGCTGTTTTTT.

The V gene is TRBV5-6, the J gene TRBJ2-2; D gene ambiguous. The CDR3 spans 13 residues. V dropped 7 bases and J dropped 4 bases, with 11 bases sitting between them. CDR1 and CDR2 (germline): SGHDT, YYEEEE. The CDR3 DNA reads as TGTGCCAGCGCCAGGTACCGCACCGGGGAGCTGTTTTTT. This gives the protein CASARYRTGELFF.

The chain employs TRBV12-5 and TRBJ2-5; unclear D gene. This CDR3 contains 14 residues. The germline V gene has CDR1 LGHNT and CDR2 FRNRAP. V gave up 3 bases and J gave up 4 bases, with 12 bases separating them. DNA for the CDR3: TGTGCTAGTGGTTTAGGGCAAGAAGCAGAGACCCAGTACTTC. Its protein product is CASGLGQEAETQYF.

The count of this clone is one. V gene TRBV18 combines with J gene TRBJ1-1; a possible D gene is TRBD1 (6 bases). In germline, CDR1 is KGHSH, CDR2 LQKENI. This CDR3 has 13 amino acids. V lost 6 bases and J lost 1, with 9 bases in between. Here the CDR3 DNA reads TGTGCCAGCTCGCCGGGACAGAACACTGAAGCTTTCTTT. It specifies CASSPGQNTEAFF.

V and J are TRBV28 and TRBJ2-1; 8 bases line up with TRBD2. Germline CDR1 is MDHEN and CDR2 is SYDVKM. The CDR3 runs to 16 residues. V gave up 4 bases and J gave up 5 bases; unmatched junction bases: 10. Here the CDR3 reads CASSSSTSGLNNEQFF. The CDR3 DNA reads TGTGCCAGCAGTTCCTCCACTAGCGGCTTGAACAATGAGCAGTTCTTC.

This chain uses TRBV5-1 with TRBJ2-7; TRBD1 aligns across 9 bases. The ends lost 2 bases at V and 6 bases at J; junction bases unmatched: 9. This CDR3 is built from 15 residues. Germline CDR1 and CDR2: SGHRS and YFSETQ. The CDR3 region is CASSFHRGQGGEQYF. The CDR3 DNA sequence: TGCGCCAGCAGCTTCCACAGGGGGCAGGGTGGCGAGCAGTACTTC.

This chain connects TRBV7-3 to TRBJ2-1; D unclear. The V gene's germline CDR1 is SGHTA and CDR2 FQGTGA. The CDR3 contains 14 residues. The V end was cut by 5 bases, the J end by 8 bases, with 16 bases between. The CDR3: CASSPPRSLDEQFF. The CDR3 DNA reads TGTGCCAGCAGCCCCCCCCGGAGCCTCGATGAGCAGTTCTTC.

The chain links TRBV10-3 to TRBJ1-1; D is unclear. Trimming removed 11 bases at V and 2 bases at J, with 15 bases between. The length of the CDR3 is 13 residues. Germline lookup yields CDR1 ENHRY and CDR2 SYGVKD. The CDR3 sequence: CASSGDSNTEAFF. CDR3 coding DNA: TGTGCCTCCAGCGGTGATTCAAACACTGAAGCTTTCTTT.

V usage is TRBV4-3 and J usage is TRBJ2-4; 7 nucleotides agree with TRBD2. The V segment lost 3 bases and the J segment 10 bases; nucleotides outside the gene matches: 9. The length of the CDR3 is 14 residues. Germline CDR1 and CDR2: LGHNA and YSLEER. The CDR3 spells CASSQGLNGKIQYF. As DNA, the CDR3 is TGCGCCAGCAGCCAGGGACTAAACGGGAAAATTCAGTACTTC.

This clone was recorded once. The chain combines TRBV19 with TRBJ2-7; weak D call: TRBD1 (5 bases). V dropped 5 bases and J dropped 3 bases, with 8 bases sitting between them. Looked up from germline, CDR1 is LNHDA and CDR2 is SQIVND (reference sequence). CDR3 length: 12 residues. CDR3 in DNA: TGTGCCAGTAGTTACGACAGCTACGAGCAGTACTTC. Translation gives CASSYDSYEQYF.

The chain couples TRBV20-1 to TRBJ1-1, with no clear D. Between the trimmed V and J ends, which lost 5 bases and 3 bases, there was a span of 7 bases. From germline, CDR1 is DFQATT and CDR2 SNEGSKA (reference sequence). This CDR3 has 11 residues. DNA for the CDR3: TGCAGTGCTGGAATGGACACTGAAGCTTTCTTT. Protein sequence: CSAGMDTEAFF.

CDR3 nucleotide sequence: TGTGCCAGCAGTGAATACCTAGCGGGGAGCTACGAGCAGTACTTC. Protein sequence: CASSEYLAGSYEQYF. The rearrangement uses TRBV6-1 and TRBJ2-7; 9 bases align to TRBD2. The V gene end was trimmed by 2 bases and the J gene end by 3 bases; junction bases not matched to a gene: 5. This CDR3 has 15 residues. Germline lookup yields CDR1 MNHNS and CDR2 SASEGT.

This clone was detected only once. The chain recombines TRBV5-1 with TRBJ2-3; a possible D gene is TRBD1 (6 bases). The CDR3 extends over 15 amino acids. Between the trimmed V and J ends, which lost 4 bases and 5 bases, there was a span of 17 bases. Looked up from germline, CDR1 is SGHRS and CDR2 is YFSETQ. DNA of the CDR3: TGCGCCAGCAGCCCCGGGACATTTTTAGAAGATACGCAGTATTTT. It yields the protein CASSPGTFLEDTQYF. The full variable domain, completed using reference TRBV5-1 and TRBJ2-3, is KAGVTQTPRYLIKTRGQQVTLSCSPISGHRSVSWYQQTPGQGLQFLFEYFSETQRNKGNFPGRFSGRQFSNSRSEMNVSTLELGDSALYLCASSPGTFLEDTQYFGPGTRLTVL.

The chain recombines TRBV6-5 with TRBJ2-5, with D perhaps matching TRBD1 or TRBD2 (6 bases each). This CDR3 region has 12 residues. Germline V gene lookup returns CDR1 MNHEY and CDR2 SVGAGI. V lost 10 bases and J lost 5, with 14 bases in between. The CDR3 DNA is TGTGCCACTAGGGGGGCCGCGGAGACCCAGTACTTC. Its translation is CATRGAAETQYF.

The chain joins TRBV6-6 to TRBJ1-4, with D unresolved. CDR3 length: 14 amino acids. Trimming took off 5 bases at V and 8 bases at J, with 15 bases between the two ends. Germline V CDR1 and CDR2: MNHNY, SVGAGI (reference sequence). CDR3 bases: TGTGCCAGCAGTATGGGTATCTCCGAGGAAAAACTGTTTTTT. Its protein product is CASSMGISEEKLFF.

This sequence joins TRBV18 and TRBJ2-1; possible D gene TRBD2, 6 bases. V was trimmed by 6 bases and J by 3 bases, leaving 18 bases between them. The CDR3 extends over 16 amino acids. In germline, CDR1 is KGHSH, CDR2 LQKENI. CDR3 sequence: CASSNLLANNYNEQFF. CDR3 nucleotides: TGTGCCAGCTCCAACCTCCTAGCGAACAACTACAATGAGCAGTTCTTC.

The V gene is TRBV27, the J gene TRBJ1-2; possible D gene TRBD1, 5 bases. From germline, CDR1 is MNHEY and CDR2 SMNVEV (reference sequence). The CDR3 runs to 13 residues. The V end was cut by 6 bases, the J end by 5 bases, with 13 bases between. The CDR3 protein is CASRRGGVYGYTF. The CDR3 coding sequence is TGTGCCAGCAGGAGGGGTGGGGTTTATGGCTACACCTTC.

This sequence joins TRBV4-1 and TRBJ1-4; a weak D match, TRBD1 (5 bases). Germline V gene data show CDR1 as MGHRA and CDR2 as YSYEKL. The V and J ends lost 5 bases and 5 bases respectively, with 9 bases between them. The CDR3 extends over 13 amino acids. The DNA for the CDR3 is TGCGCCAGCAGCTATCGGGACAATGAAAAACTGTTTTTT. Its translation is CASSYRDNEKLFF.

The V call is TRBV9, the J call TRBJ2-2; TRBD2 matches 7 bases. Trimming at V came to 0 bases and at J to 0 bases, leaving 2 bases not matched to a gene. Germline assignment: CDR1 SGDLS and CDR2 YYNGEE. The CDR3 spans 16 residues. This CDR3 reads CASSVAAGANTGELFF. CDR3 nucleotides: TGTGCCAGCAGCGTAGCTGCGGGGGCGAACACCGGGGAGCTGTTTTTT.